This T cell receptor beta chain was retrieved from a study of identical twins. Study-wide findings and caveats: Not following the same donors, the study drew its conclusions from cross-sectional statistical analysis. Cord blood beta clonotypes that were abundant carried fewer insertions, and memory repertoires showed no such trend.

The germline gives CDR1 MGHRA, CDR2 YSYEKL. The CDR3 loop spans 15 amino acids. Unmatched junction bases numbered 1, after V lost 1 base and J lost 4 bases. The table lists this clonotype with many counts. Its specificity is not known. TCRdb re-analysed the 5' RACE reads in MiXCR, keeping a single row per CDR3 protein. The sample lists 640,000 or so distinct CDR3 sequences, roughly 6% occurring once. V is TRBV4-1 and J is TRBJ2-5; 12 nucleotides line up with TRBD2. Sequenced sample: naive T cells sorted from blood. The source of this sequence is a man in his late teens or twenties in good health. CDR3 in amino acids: CASSQGLAGAETQYF. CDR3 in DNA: TGCGCCAGCAGCCAAGGACTAGCGGGAGCAGAGACCCAGTACTTC.